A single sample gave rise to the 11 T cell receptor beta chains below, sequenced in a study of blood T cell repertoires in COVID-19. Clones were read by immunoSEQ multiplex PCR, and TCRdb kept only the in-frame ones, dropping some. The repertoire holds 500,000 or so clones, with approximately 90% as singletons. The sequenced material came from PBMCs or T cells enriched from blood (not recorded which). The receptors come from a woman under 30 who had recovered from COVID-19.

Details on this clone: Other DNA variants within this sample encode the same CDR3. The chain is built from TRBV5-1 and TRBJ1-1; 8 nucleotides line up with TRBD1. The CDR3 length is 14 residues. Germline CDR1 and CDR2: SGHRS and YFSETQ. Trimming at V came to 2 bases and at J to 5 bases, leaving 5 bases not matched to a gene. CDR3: CASSLRGQGTEAFF. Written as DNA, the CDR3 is TGCGCCAGCAGCTTACGTGGACAGGGTACTGAAGCTTTCTTT.

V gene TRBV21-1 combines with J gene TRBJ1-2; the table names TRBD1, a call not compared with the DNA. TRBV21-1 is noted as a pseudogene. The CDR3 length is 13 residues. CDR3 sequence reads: CASTPTQIYGYTF. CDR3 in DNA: TGTGCCAGCACCCCCACCCAGATCTATGGCTACACCTTC.

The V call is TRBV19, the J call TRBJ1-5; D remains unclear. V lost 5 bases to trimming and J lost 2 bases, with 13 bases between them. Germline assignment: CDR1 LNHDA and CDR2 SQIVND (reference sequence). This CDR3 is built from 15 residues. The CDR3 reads CASSSSTEGNQPQHF. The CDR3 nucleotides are TGTGCCAGTAGTTCCTCTACAGAAGGCAATCAGCCCCAGCATTTT.

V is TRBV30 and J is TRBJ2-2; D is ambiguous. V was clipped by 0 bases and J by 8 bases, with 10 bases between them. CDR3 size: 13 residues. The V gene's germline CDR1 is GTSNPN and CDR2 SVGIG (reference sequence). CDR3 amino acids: CAWSVFRVGELFF. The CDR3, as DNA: TGTGCCTGGAGTGTATTCCGGGTGGGGGAGCTGTTTTTT.

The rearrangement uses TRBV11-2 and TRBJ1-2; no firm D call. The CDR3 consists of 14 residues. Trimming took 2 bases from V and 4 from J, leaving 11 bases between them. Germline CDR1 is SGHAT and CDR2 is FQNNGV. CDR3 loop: CASSLQVPFYGYTF. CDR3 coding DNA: TGTGCCAGCAGCTTACAGGTTCCCTTCTATGGCTACACCTTC.

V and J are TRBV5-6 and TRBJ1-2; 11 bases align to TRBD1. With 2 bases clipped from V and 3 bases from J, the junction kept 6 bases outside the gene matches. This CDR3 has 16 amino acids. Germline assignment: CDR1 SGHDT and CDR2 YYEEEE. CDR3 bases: TGTGCCAGCAGCTTAGGGACAGGGGGGAAAGACTATGGCTACACCTTC. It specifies CASSLGTGGKDYGYTF.

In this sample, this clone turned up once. The CDR3 DNA reads as TGTGCCAGCAGTTCATTACAGGGGCGGTCCAGAGGAGGTCCGAACACTGAAGCTTTCTTT. This gives the protein CASSSLQGRSRGGPNTEAFF. The V gene is TRBV27, the J gene TRBJ1-1; TRBD1 matches 7 bases. Germline lookup yields CDR1 MNHEY and CDR2 SMNVEV (reference sequence). CDR3 length: 20 residues. The ends lost 4 bases at V and 1 base at J; junction bases unmatched: 21.

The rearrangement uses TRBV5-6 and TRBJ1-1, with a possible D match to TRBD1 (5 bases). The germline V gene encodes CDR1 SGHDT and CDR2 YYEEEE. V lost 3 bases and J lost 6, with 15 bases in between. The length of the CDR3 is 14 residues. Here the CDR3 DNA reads TGTGCCAGCAGCTCTCCGGGGGTTTACGCTGAAGCTTTCTTT. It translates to CASSSPGVYAEAFF.

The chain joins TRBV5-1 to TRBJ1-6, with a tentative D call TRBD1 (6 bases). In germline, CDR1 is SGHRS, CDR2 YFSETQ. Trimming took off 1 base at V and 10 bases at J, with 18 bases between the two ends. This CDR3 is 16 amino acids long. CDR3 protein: CASSLYRQDPVSPLHF. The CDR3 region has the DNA TGCGCCAGCAGCTTGTATCGACAGGACCCAGTGTCACCCCTCCACTTT.

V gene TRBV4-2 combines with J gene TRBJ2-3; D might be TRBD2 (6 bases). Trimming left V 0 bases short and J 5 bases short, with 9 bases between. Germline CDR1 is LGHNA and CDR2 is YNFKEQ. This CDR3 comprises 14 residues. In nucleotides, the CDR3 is TGTGCCAGCAGCCAAGATCGGAGGGGAGATACGCAGTATTTT. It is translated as CASSQDRRGDTQYF.

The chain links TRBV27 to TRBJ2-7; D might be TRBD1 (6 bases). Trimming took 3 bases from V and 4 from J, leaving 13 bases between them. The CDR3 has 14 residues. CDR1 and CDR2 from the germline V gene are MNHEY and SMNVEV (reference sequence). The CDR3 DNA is TGTGCCAGCAGTTTCCGGGACACGGAATACGAGCAGTACTTC. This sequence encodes CASSFRDTEYEQYF.